This passage covers 21 T cell receptor beta chains from one sample sequenced in a study of beta chain features in type 1 diabetes. The study reverse transcribed the entire isolated RNA, so it sequenced expressed TCRB transcripts. The protocol was immunoSEQ multiplex PCR, while the TCRdb copy is restricted to in-frame clones and leaves out a portion. In the table there are around 500,000 clones, 25% to 35% of which are singletons. Specimen: naive CD4+ T cells from blood. The receptors shown here come from a man aged 18-30 years in good health.

V gene TRBV29-1 combines with J gene TRBJ2-7, with a possible D match to TRBD1 (5 bases). The CDR3 totals 11 residues. The V gene's germline CDR1 is SQVTM and CDR2 ANQGSEA. V lost 6 bases and J 3 bases, leaving 9 bases between the germline ends. CDR3 region: CSVGQIYEQYF. The DNA of the CDR3 is TGCAGCGTAGGACAAATCTACGAGCAGTACTTC.

This clone was seen a single time. This rearrangement joins TRBV29-1 to TRBJ1-1; the D is unclear. The germline V and J ends were trimmed by 7 bases and 0 bases, with 12 bases remaining between them. The CDR3 runs 13 residues. Germline CDR1 SQVTM, CDR2 ANQGSEA. The CDR3 loop reads CSGTPRMNTEAFF. Written as DNA, the CDR3 is TGCAGCGGGACCCCCAGGATGAACACTGAAGCTTTCTTT.

The chain joins TRBV23-1 to TRBJ2-1; no clear D gene. TRBV23-1 carries the ORF label, with uncertain function. The CDR3 sequence is 15 residues long. V was shortened by 0 bases and J by 2 bases, with 8 bases between the two germline ends. The CDR3 sequence: CASSQSAPTYNEQFF. The CDR3 DNA follows: TGCGCCAGCAGTCAATCGGCGCCCACCTACAATGAGCAGTTCTTC.

The rearrangement links TRBV7-2 to TRBJ2-1, with D perhaps TRBD1 (6 bases). V shed 5 bases and J shed 7 bases, with 18 bases lying between them. CDR3 length: 15 amino acids. The V gene's germline CDR1 is SGHTA and CDR2 FQGNSA. The CDR3 loop is CASSDVVGAKNEQFF. The CDR3, as DNA: TGTGCCAGCAGCGATGTAGTGGGGGCTAAGAATGAGCAGTTCTTC.

The chain combines TRBV21-1 with TRBJ2-3; the D call TRBD1 from the table was never checked on the DNA. TRBV21-1 counts as a pseudogene. The CDR3 is 14 residues long. The CDR3 reads CASSLGASTDTQYF. CDR3 coding DNA: TGTGCCAGCTCTTTGGGGGCTAGCACAGATACGCAGTATTTT.

The chain joins TRBV7-2 to TRBJ1-4, with a tentative D call TRBD1 (5 bases). This CDR3 contains 12 residues. The germline gives CDR1 SGHTA, CDR2 FQGNSA. Trimming removed 3 bases from V and 8 bases from J, with 7 bases in between. CDR3 nucleotides: TGTGCCAGCAGCTTTTCAGGGGAAAAACTGTTTTTT. It codes for CASSFSGEKLFF.

The chain uses TRBV29-1 and TRBJ2-5; TRBD1 aligns across 7 bases. From germline, CDR1 is SQVTM and CDR2 ANQGSEA. V shed 7 bases and J 4 bases; nucleotides not matched to a gene: 6. The CDR3 is 12 amino acids. Written as DNA, the CDR3 is TGCAGCGGTACAACAGGGGCAGAGACCCAGTACTTC. This codes for CSGTTGAETQYF.

The V gene is TRBV5-6, the J gene TRBJ2-3; 8 bases map to TRBD1. CDR1 is SGHDT and CDR2 is YYEEEE in the germline V gene. V lost 4 bases and J lost 2; bases outside the gene matches: 6. The CDR3 is 15 amino acids. DNA for the CDR3: TGTGCCAGCAGCGGGCCGGGACAGGCCACAGATACGCAGTATTTT. This encodes CASSGPGQATDTQYF.

This clone was counted only a few times. The chain uses TRBV4-1 and TRBJ2-7, with a possible D match to TRBD1 (6 bases). CDR1 and CDR2 (germline): MGHRA, YSYEKL. The CDR3 has 16 amino acids. V dropped 4 bases and J dropped 1 base, with 17 bases sitting between them. CDR3 DNA: TGCGCCAGCAGCCGCCTAACAGGGATCAGATCCTACGAGCAGTACTTC. It is translated as CASSRLTGIRSYEQYF.

The chain combines TRBV30 with TRBJ2-1, with TRBD2 matching 9 bases. Per the germline V gene, CDR1 is GTSNPN and CDR2 is SVGIG (reference sequence). With V trimmed by 3 bases and J by 8 bases, 5 bases remained unmatched. There are 13 residues in the CDR3. CDR3 bases: TGTGCCTGGAGCCGAGCGGGAGGCGATGAGCAGTTCTTC. Translating gives CAWSRAGGDEQFF. Using reference TRBV30 and TRBJ2-1 for the parts outside the CDR3, the full variable domain is SQTIHQWPATLVQPVGSPLSLECTVEGTSNPNLYWYRQAAGRGLQLLFYSVGIGQISSEVPQNLSASRPQDRQFILSSKKLLLSDSGFYLCAWSRAGGDEQFFGPGTRLTVL.

This clone was observed a handful of times. The identical CDR3 is also encoded by other nucleotide sequences in the sample. The rearrangement uses TRBV14 and TRBJ2-7; D may be TRBD1 or TRBD2 (5 bases each). The CDR3 sequence is 14 residues long. Germline assignment: CDR1 SGHDN and CDR2 FVKESK. Trimming stripped 1 base from V and 2 bases from J, with 9 bases between. The CDR3 bases are TGTGCCAGCAGCCAAGGACCGGGACCCTACGAGCAGTACTTC. It specifies CASSQGPGPYEQYF.

As for this clone: The junction departs from the called germline gene at one end, perhaps through a read error. The chain is built from TRBV29-1 and TRBJ2-5; D is perhaps TRBD1 (6 bases). This CDR3 has 9 amino acids. CDR1 and CDR2 (germline): SQVTM, ANQGSEA. This CDR3 is CSVGGQPNF. In DNA, the CDR3 is TGCAGCGTTGGCGGACAGCCAAACTTC.

This clone was picked up a small number of times. The chain employs TRBV6-6 and TRBJ2-1; 9 nucleotides agree with TRBD2. Germline assignment: CDR1 MNHNY and CDR2 SVGAGI (reference sequence). V lost 3 bases to trimming and J lost 0 bases; unmatched junction nucleotides: 3. This CDR3 region has 16 residues. CDR3: CASSYAGGSSYNEQFF. CDR3 nucleotide sequence: TGTGCCAGCAGTTATGCGGGAGGGAGCTCCTACAATGAGCAGTTCTTC.

This chain uses TRBV30 with TRBJ2-7; D gene unclear. V lost 0 bases and J lost 2, with 11 bases in between. CDR1 GTSNPN and CDR2 SVGIG come from the germline V gene (reference sequence). This CDR3 spans 14 amino acids. The CDR3 reads CAWSVQLLTYEQYF. In DNA form, the CDR3 reads TGTGCCTGGAGTGTTCAACTGCTGACCTACGAGCAGTACTTC. Based on the CDR3 plus reference TRBV30 and TRBJ2-7, the full variable domain is SQTIHQWPATLVQPVGSPLSLECTVEGTSNPNLYWYRQAAGRGLQLLFYSVGIGQISSEVPQNLSASRPQDRQFILSSKKLLLSDSGFYLCAWSVQLLTYEQYFGPGTRLTVT.

CDR3: CASSLRTNTGELFF. The CDR3 coding sequence is TGTGCCAGCAGCCTGCGCACGAACACCGGGGAGCTGTTTTTT. The rearrangement joins TRBV7-9 to TRBJ2-2; D is uncertain. The germline CDR1 and CDR2 sequences are SEHNR and FQNEAQ (reference sequence). V was pared by 5 bases and J by 0 bases, with 7 bases between. The CDR3 runs 14 residues.

This chain's CDR3 is CASSGFGGGRDGSAFF. CDR3 coding DNA: TGTGCCAGCAGTGGATTCGGGGGGGGTCGAGACGGATCAGCTTTCTTT. This chain connects TRBV6-1 to TRBJ1-1; TRBD1 is a possible D gene (5 bases). This CDR3 region has 16 residues. Trimming took 4 bases from V and 10 from J, leaving 25 bases between them. CDR1 is MNHNS and CDR2 is SASEGT in the germline V gene.

This clone was counted only a few times. The chain combines TRBV19 with TRBJ2-2, with 9 bases fitting TRBD2. The CDR3 length is 16 residues. Unmatched junction bases numbered 15, after V lost 9 bases and J lost 7 bases. From germline, CDR1 is LNHDA and CDR2 SQIVND (reference sequence). In nucleotides, the CDR3 is TGTGCCAGCGCCATCCGTCTAGCGGGACGGGTCGGGGAGCTGTTTTTT. Residues: CASAIRLAGRVGELFF.

The CDR3 sequence: CASSPVGFTGGQPQHF. The CDR3 DNA sequence: TGTGCCAGCAGTCCAGTGGGATTCACAGGTGGTCAGCCCCAGCATTTT. J is TRBJ1-5 and V is TRBV28, with a weak D call TRBD1 (5 bases). The CDR3 is made up of 16 amino acids. Per the germline V gene, CDR1 is MDHEN and CDR2 is SYDVKM. The germline V and J ends were trimmed by 5 bases and 6 bases, with 20 bases remaining between them.

The chain combines TRBV5-1 with TRBJ2-3; 7 bases align to TRBD1. V lost 4 bases, J lost 4 bases, and 12 bases stayed unmatched. Germline V gene sequence: CDR1 SGHRS, CDR2 YFSETQ. CDR3 size: 16 residues. The CDR3 region is CASSPGAGGRSDTQYF. The CDR3 DNA sequence: TGCGCCAGCAGCCCCGGGGCAGGGGGAAGATCAGATACGCAGTATTTT.

The rearrangement links TRBV30 to TRBJ1-5; D unresolved. The CDR3 spans 12 residues. The germline V gene encodes CDR1 GTSNPN and CDR2 SVGIG (reference sequence). Trimming removed 0 bases at V and 6 bases at J, with 6 bases between. The CDR3 spells CAWSVESQPQHF. The CDR3 DNA reads TGTGCCTGGAGTGTCGAAAGTCAGCCCCAGCATTTT.

The rearrangement uses TRBV28 and TRBJ2-7; D might be TRBD1 (6 bases). Trimming cost V 6 bases and J 3 bases, with 12 bases left between them. Germline V CDR1 and CDR2: MDHEN, SYDVKM. The CDR3 extends over 13 amino acids. CDR3 sequence: CASRIGGNYEQYF. The CDR3, as DNA: TGTGCCAGCAGGATAGGGGGAAACTACGAGCAGTACTTC. Supplemented by reference TRBV28 and TRBJ2-7, the full variable domain reads DVKVTQSSRYLVKRTGEKVFLECVQDMDHENMFWYRQDPGLGLRLIYFSYDVKMKEKGDIPEGYSVSREKKERFSLILESASTNQTSMYLCASRIGGNYEQYFGPGTRLTVT.